This T cell receptor beta chain was identified in a study of blood T cell repertoires in COVID-19. Per the original methods: Counts of nucleated cells, estimated from reference gene primer amplification, were obtained. Some clones are missing from TCRdb's copy, which holds only in-frame ones; the method was immunoSEQ multiplex PCR. The V and J calls and clone size were taken over from that table, and D and trimming were inferred from the DNA. The table has about 140,000 clones, 81% seen once. This CDR3 comprises 16 residues. The germline V gene has CDR1 SGHTA and CDR2 FQGTGA. V lost 5 bases and J lost 1; bases outside the gene matches: 9.

The specimen was peripheral blood. The chain carries TRBV7-3 and TRBJ2-3, with 7 nucleotides matching TRBD2. The TCR was taken from a woman in her fifties or sixties with active or convalescent COVID-19. The CDR3 bases are TGTGCCAGCAGCCCACCGAGGCTAGCGGGCACAGATACGCAGTATTTT. It is translated as CASSPPRLAGTDTQYF. Using reference TRBV7-3 and TRBJ2-3 for the parts outside the CDR3, the full variable domain is GAGVSQTPSNKVTEKGKYVELRCDPISGHTALYWYRQSLGQGPEFLIYFQGTGAADDSGLPNDRFFAVRPEGSVSTLKIQRTERGDSAVYLCASSPPRLAGTDTQYFGPGTRLTVL.